Here is one TCR beta chain with its context. Its specificity is unknown. Assay: immunoSEQ multiplex PCR; the TCRdb copy retains only in-frame clones and omits some. This table holds over 60,000 clones, roughly 84% found once. This sample was taken from a study of T cell responses to AZD1222 COVID-19 vaccine. Overall study context: Second-dose groups at about 4 or about 12 weeks were pooled.

General study findings and limits: Breadth and depth of Spike-specific TCRs rose after two AZD1222 doses. Donors in the cohort were predominantly white British and more often female, and clonal diversity was possibly underestimated.

The CDR3 loop spans 14 amino acids. Germline V lookup: CDR1 MNHEY, CDR2 SVGAGI. V gave up 3 bases and J gave up 5 bases, with 8 bases separating them. The sequence was collected from an adult in good health. This sample comprised peripheral blood, obtained on day 0 of AZD1222 vaccination. J is TRBJ1-6 and V is TRBV6-5; D is undetermined. CDR3 coding DNA: TGTGCCAGCAGTTATGATGGAAATAATTCACCCCTCCACTTT. It specifies CASSYDGNNSPLHF.